This section outlines one TCR beta chain sequence together with its context. Antigen: not known. The junction departs from the called germline gene at one end, perhaps through a read error. Relapse after autologous stem cell transplantation occurred in every patient, and brentuximab vedotin exposure varied. Best response was recorded as complete response, partial response or progressive disease. This sample is drawn from a study of PD-1 blockade in classical Hodgkin lymphoma. Study-wide points: A significant rise in TCR diversity was seen by C4D1 for CD4+ cells but not for CD8+ cells. Relapsed/refractory patients reportedly had lower baseline diversity than newly diagnosed patients. Diversity similar to that of newly diagnosed patients was seen at baseline in complete responders.

The CDR3 spans 14 residues. Germline V gene sequence: CDR1 SGDLS, CDR2 YYNGEE. The assay was immunoSEQ multiplex PCR, and TCRdb's table has in-frame clones only and misses some. The sample has about 11,000 clones, approximately 84% seen once. The sample here was peripheral blood mononuclear cells (PBMCs), taken before the second cycle of nivolumab. The source is a human donor with classical Hodgkin lymphoma. The J gene is TRBJ2-7, the V gene TRBV9, with D unclear. The CDR3 protein is CASSVDPEHYEQCF. The DNA for the CDR3 is TGTGCCAGCAGCGTAGATCCGGAACACTACGAGCAGTGCTTC.